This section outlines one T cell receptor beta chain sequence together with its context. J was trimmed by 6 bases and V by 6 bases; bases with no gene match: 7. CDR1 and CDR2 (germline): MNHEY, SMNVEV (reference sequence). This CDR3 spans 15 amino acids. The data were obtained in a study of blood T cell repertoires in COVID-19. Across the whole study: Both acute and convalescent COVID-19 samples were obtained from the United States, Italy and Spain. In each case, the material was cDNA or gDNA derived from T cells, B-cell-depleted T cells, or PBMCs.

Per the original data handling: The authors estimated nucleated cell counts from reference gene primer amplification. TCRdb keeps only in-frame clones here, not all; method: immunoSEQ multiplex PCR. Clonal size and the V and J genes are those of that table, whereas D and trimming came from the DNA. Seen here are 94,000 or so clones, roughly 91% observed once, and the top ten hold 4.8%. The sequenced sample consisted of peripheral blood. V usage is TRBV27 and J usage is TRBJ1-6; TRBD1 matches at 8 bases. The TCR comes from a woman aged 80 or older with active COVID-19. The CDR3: CASSLQGDGNSPLHF. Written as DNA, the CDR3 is TGTGCCAGCAGCTTACAGGGGGATGGTAATTCACCCCTCCACTTT.